The subject of this entry is one TCR beta chain. What it recognizes is unknown. The data were obtained in a study of OX40 agonist ivuxolimab in advanced cancers. General study points: The expanded peripheral T cells' antigen specificity was not determined. Among T cells, CD8+ cells averaged more expanded clones than CD4+ cells.

Germline lookup yields CDR1 MNHEY and CDR2 SVGAGI. Trimming at V came to 6 bases and at J to 6 bases, leaving 8 bases not matched to a gene. This CDR3 has 15 amino acids. Only in-frame clones appear in the TCRdb table, and some are missing; sequencing was by immunoSEQ multiplex PCR. The sample has 58,000 or so clones; roughly four fifths are singletons. The TCR sequence derives from an adult with an advanced solid tumor such as melanoma, head and neck, liver or kidney cancer. The V and J genes are TRBV6-5 and TRBJ2-2; 9 bases are shared with TRBD1. The sample consisted of CD4+ or CD8+ T cells sorted from blood, taken in a trial of the OX40 agonist ivuxolimab. The CDR3 spells CASRITGGYAGELFF. Here the CDR3 DNA reads TGTGCCAGCAGAATAACAGGGGGCTACGCCGGGGAGCTGTTTTTT.